This T cell receptor beta chain was recorded in a study of a mutant IDH1 vaccine in newly diagnosed glioma. On the study more broadly: Vaccines were first given 4-6 weeks after radiotherapy alone, or with temozolomide cycles. Earlier treatment was radiotherapy, temozolomide, or both, with most getting both.

The time point here: week 47, end of study. What each vaccine dose contained was 300 ug of mutant IDH1 20-mer peptide, accompanied by topical imiquimod. Data came from immunoSEQ multiplex PCR; TCRdb stores just in-frame clones and leaves some out. This sample yields roughly 50,000 clones, of which 70% to 85% are seen a single time; less than 5% belongs to the top ten. This CDR3 is built from 11 residues. Germline V gene lookup returns CDR1 WSHSY and CDR2 SAAADI. Deletions cut 4 bases from V and 4 bases from J, with 4 bases between. Concerning this clone itself: Its antigen is not known.

The chain is built from TRBV10-2 and TRBJ2-5; D not certain. The sequence derives from a woman aged 35 to 49 with glioma. Some clones in this sample may be carry-over from other donors' samples. The starting material was PBMCs, obtained from a glioma patient whose treatment included an IDH1 peptide vaccine. The CDR3: CASSGGETQYF. The CDR3 coding sequence is TGCGCCAGCAGTGGGGGAGAGACCCAGTACTTC.